This record covers a single T cell receptor (beta chain). The data were taken from a study of blood T cell repertoires in COVID-19. Overall study context: Donors in the United States, Italy and Spain gave samples during acute or convalescent COVID-19. Sources were T cells, B-cell-depleted T cells, or PBMCs; the material itself was cDNA or gDNA.

CDR1 SNHLY and CDR2 FYNNEI come from the germline V gene. The CDR3 spans 13 residues. Trimming pared 6 bases from V and 4 bases from J, leaving 10 bases between. Original processing notes: Reference gene primer amplification in the assay estimated nucleated cell counts. TCRdb keeps only in-frame clones here, not all; method: immunoSEQ multiplex PCR. That table gives V, J and clone size, and the DNA gave D and trimming. The sample gives 25,000 to 35,000 clones, more than 65% of which show up once; approximately 16% is in the top ten. This sequence joins TRBV2 and TRBJ1-5, with D unresolved. The sample comprised peripheral blood. The sequence was obtained from a woman in her fifties or sixties with acute or convalescent COVID-19. The CDR3 nucleotides read TGTGCCAGCAGGGTAGTTTCGAATCAGCCCCAGCATTTT. This translates into CASRVVSNQPQHF.